This T cell receptor (beta chain) came from a study of T cell responses to AZD1222 COVID-19 vaccine. Study-wide findings and caveats: Unmutated variant regions are reportedly targeted by nearly half of spike-specific TCRs. At study baseline, merely five or six AZD1222 recipients were seropositive.

In germline, CDR1 is SGHDN, CDR2 FVKESK. V lost 8 bases and J lost 4, with 23 bases in between. This CDR3 contains 16 residues. Only in-frame clones appear in the TCRdb table, and some are missing; sequencing was by immunoSEQ multiplex PCR. The top ten clones hold 12% of a sample with tens of thousands of clones, about three quarters of them seen once. As concerns this clone: Its antigen is unknown.

The V gene is TRBV14, the J gene TRBJ2-5; D is perhaps TRBD1 (6 bases). The origin of this receptor is an adult in good health. The sequenced sample was peripheral blood, obtained on day 0 of AZD1222 vaccination. The CDR3 here is CASRKSGRGGGETQYF. CDR3 coding DNA: TGTGCCAGCCGGAAGTCGGGGCGAGGGGGTGGAGAGACCCAGTACTTC.